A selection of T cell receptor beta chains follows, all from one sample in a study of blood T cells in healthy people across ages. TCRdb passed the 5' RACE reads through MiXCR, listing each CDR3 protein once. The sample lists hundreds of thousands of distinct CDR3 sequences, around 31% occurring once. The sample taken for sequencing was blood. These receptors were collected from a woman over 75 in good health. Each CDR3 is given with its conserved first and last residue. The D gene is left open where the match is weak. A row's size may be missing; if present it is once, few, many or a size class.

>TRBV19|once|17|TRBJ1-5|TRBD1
CASSIDRQGAINQPQHF
TGTGCCAGTAGTATCGACAGACAGGGGGCCATCAATCAGCCCCAGCATTTT
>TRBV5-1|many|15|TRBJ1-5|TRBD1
CASSSTGDRNQPQHF
TGCGCCAGCAGCTCCACAGGGGATCGAAATCAGCCCCAGCATTTT
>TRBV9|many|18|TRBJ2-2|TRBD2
CASSILAGGPVGTGELFF
TGTGCCAGCAGCATTCTAGCGGGGGGGCCCGTTGGCACCGGGGAGCTGTTTTTT
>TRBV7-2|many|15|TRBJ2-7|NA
CASSFPGQRSYEQYF
TGTGCCAGCAGCTTCCCCGGACAGCGCTCCTACGAGCAGTACTTC
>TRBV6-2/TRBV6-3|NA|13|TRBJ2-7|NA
CATAGEASYEQYF
TGTGCCACCGCAGGGGAGGCCTCCTACGAGCAGTACTTC
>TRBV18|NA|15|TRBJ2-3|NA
CASSPIMVSTDTQYF
TGTGCCAGCTCACCAATCATGGTTAGCACAGATACGCAGTATTTT
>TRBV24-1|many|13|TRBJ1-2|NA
CATSDDGGYGYTF
TGTGCCACCAGTGATGACGGGGGCTATGGCTACACCTTC
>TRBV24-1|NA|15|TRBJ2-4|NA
CATSVLRGTSYGQYF
TGTGCCACCAGTGTTTTGAGAGGGACCTCCTACGGGCAGTACTTC
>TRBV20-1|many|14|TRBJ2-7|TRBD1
CSARGPGQGYEQYF
TGCAGTGCTAGAGGCCCGGGACAGGGCTACGAGCAGTACTTC
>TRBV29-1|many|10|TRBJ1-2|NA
CSVEELGATF
TGCAGCGTTGAAGAACTAGGGGCCACCTTC
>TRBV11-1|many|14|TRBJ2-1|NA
CASSNRHLYNEQFF
TGTGCCAGCAGCAACCGACACTTATACAATGAGCAGTTCTTC
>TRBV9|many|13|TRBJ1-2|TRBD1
CASSVETGRGYTF
TGTGCCAGCAGCGTAGAGACAGGGCGAGGCTACACCTTC
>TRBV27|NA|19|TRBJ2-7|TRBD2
CASSLFSATSPGDIYEQYF
TGTGCCAGCAGTTTATTCTCCGCGACTAGCCCAGGAGACATCTACGAGCAGTACTTC
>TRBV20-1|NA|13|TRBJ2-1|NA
CSAASGPYNEQFF
TGCAGTGCGGCGAGCGGGCCCTACAATGAGCAGTTCTTC
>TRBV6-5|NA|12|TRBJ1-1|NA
CASSFSSGEAFF
TGTGCCAGCAGTTTTTCGTCAGGGGAAGCTTTCTTT
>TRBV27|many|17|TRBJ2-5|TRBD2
CASSYRTSGGPKETQYF
TGTGCCAGCAGTTACCGGACTAGCGGGGGGCCGAAAGAGACCCAGTACTTC
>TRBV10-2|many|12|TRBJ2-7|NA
CASRDSPYEQYF
TGCGCCAGCAGGGACAGCCCCTACGAGCAGTACTTC
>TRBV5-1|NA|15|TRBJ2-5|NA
CASSPTRGQFNEQYF
TGCGCCAGCAGCCCCACGAGGGGCCAGTTTAATGAGCAGTACTTC
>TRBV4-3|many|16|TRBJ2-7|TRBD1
CASSQFSYWAGGEQYF
TGCGCCAGCAGCCAGTTCTCTTATTGGGCAGGGGGCGAGCAGTACTTC
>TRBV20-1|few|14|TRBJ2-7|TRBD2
CSARRAGEAGEQYF
TGCAGTGCTAGGCGAGCGGGAGAGGCAGGCGAGCAGTACTTC
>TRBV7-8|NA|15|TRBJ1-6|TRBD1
CASSEKTGSNSPLHF
TGTGCCAGCAGCGAAAAGACAGGGTCCAATTCACCCCTCCACTTT
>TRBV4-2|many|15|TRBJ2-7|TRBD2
CASSQPTSGGTEQYF
TGTGCCAGCAGCCAACCGACTAGCGGGGGGACCGAGCAGTACTTC
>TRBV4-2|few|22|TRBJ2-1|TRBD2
CASSQDGWGSGRLDHSYNEQFF
TGTGCCAGCAGCCAAGATGGTTGGGGTAGCGGGAGACTAGACCACTCCTACAATGAGCAGTTCTTC
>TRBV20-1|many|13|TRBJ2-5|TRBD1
CSAQRTGQETQYF
TGCAGTGCCCAAAGGACAGGTCAAGAGACCCAGTACTTC
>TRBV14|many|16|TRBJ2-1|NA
CASSQPGGLSYNEQFF
TGTGCCAGCAGCCAGCCGGGGGGCCTCTCCTACAATGAGCAGTTCTTC
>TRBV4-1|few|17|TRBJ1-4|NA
CASSQGGAVPTNEKLFF
TGCGCCAGCAGCCAAGGAGGGGCAGTACCAACTAATGAAAAACTGTTTTTT
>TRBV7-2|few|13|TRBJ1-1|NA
CASSSPGSTEAFF
TGTGCCAGCAGCTCTCCAGGGAGCACTGAAGCTTTCTTT
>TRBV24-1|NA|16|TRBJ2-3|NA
CAAREGTAGAADTQYF
TGTGCCGCCAGGGAGGGGACAGCGGGAGCTGCAGATACGCAGTATTTT
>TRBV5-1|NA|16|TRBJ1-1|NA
CASRCPGAISRTEAFF
TGCGCCAGCAGGTGTCCAGGGGCCATCTCCCGCACTGAAGCTTTCTTT
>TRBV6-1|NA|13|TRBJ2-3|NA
CASSVLSSDTQYF
TGTGCCAGCAGTGTGCTAAGTTCAGATACGCAGTATTTT
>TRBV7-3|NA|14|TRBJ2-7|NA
CACSLVSSYNEQYF
TGTGCCTGCAGCTTAGTAAGCTCCTACAATGAGCAGTACTTC
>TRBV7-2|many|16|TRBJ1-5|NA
CASSLEYREPNQPQHF
TGTGCCAGCAGCTTGGAGTACAGAGAACCCAATCAGCCCCAGCATTTT
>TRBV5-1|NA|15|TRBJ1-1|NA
CASSLERGRATEAFF
TGCGCCAGCAGCTTGGAACGGGGGAGAGCCACTGAAGCTTTCTTT
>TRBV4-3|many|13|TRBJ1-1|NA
CASSQTENTEAFF
TGCGCCAGCAGCCAGACCGAGAACACTGAAGCTTTCTTT
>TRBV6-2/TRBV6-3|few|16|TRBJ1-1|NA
CASSQTRGTLNTEAFF
TGTGCCAGCAGCCAAACCAGGGGAACTCTTAACACTGAAGCTTTCTTT
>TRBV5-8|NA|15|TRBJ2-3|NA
CASSLLGGGTGTQYF
TGTGCCAGCAGCCTGTTGGGGGGGGGCACAGGTACGCAGTATTTT
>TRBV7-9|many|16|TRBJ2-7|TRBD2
CASSLATGTSFYEQYF
TGTGCCAGCAGCTTAGCGACCGGGACTAGCTTCTACGAGCAGTACTTC
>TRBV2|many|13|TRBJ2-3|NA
CASSEGITDTQYF
TGTGCCAGCAGTGAAGGTATCACAGATACGCAGTATTTT
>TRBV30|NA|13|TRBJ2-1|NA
CAWRRRPYNEQFF
TGTGCCTGGAGGAGGAGGCCCTACAATGAGCAGTTCTTC
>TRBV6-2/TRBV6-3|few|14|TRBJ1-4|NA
CASSLRSTNEKRFF
TGTGCCAGCAGTCTGCGATCAACTAATGAAAAACGGTTTTTT
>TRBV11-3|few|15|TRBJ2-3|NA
CASSPGAFRTDTQYF
TGTGCCAGCAGCCCCGGGGCATTCCGGACAGATACGCAGTATTTT
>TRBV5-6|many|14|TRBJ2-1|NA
CASSLPARRNEQFF
TGTGCCAGCAGCTTGCCTGCTAGGCGCAATGAGCAGTTCTTC
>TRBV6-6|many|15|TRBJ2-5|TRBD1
CASTIGGARQETQYF
TGTGCCAGCACTATAGGGGGCGCAAGACAAGAGACCCAGTACTTC
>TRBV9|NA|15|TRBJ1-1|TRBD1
CASGTGTGRSTEAFF
TGTGCCAGCGGCACCGGGACAGGGAGGAGCACTGAAGCTTTCTTT
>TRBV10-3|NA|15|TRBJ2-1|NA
CAITERTGSYDEQFF
TGTGCCATCACCGAGCGGACGGGCTCCTACGATGAGCAGTTCTTC
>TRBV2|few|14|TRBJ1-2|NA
CASSEATGGGVYTF
TGTGCCAGCAGTGAAGCGACGGGGGGGGGTGTCTACACCTTC
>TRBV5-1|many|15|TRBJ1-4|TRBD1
CASSSTRTGDEKLFF
TGCGCCAGCAGCTCTACAAGAACAGGGGATGAAAAACTGTTTTTT
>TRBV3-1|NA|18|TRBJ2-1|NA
CASSQGSSHYSAYNEQFF
TGTGCCAGCAGCCAAGGAAGCAGCCACTATTCTGCCTACAATGAGCAGTTCTTC
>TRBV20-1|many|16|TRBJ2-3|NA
CSARDGKGSSTDTQYF
TGCAGTGCTAGAGATGGGAAGGGTTCTAGCACAGATACGCAGTATTTT
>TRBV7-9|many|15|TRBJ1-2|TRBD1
CASSFTGGISYGYTF
TGTGCCAGCAGTTTTACAGGGGGCATCTCCTATGGCTACACCTTC
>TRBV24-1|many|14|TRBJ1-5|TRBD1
CATSGDRGNQPQHF
TGTGCCACCAGTGGGGACAGGGGGAATCAGCCCCAGCATTTT
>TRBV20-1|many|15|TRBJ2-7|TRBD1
CSALIGQGVTYEQYF
TGCAGTGCCCTCATAGGACAGGGTGTGACCTACGAGCAGTACTTC